Reported below is one T cell receptor beta chain. CDR1 and CDR2 (germline): LGHNT, FRNRAP. Unmatched junction bases numbered 12, after V lost 9 bases and J lost 1 base. The CDR3 is 16 residues long. TCRdb's table, derived via immunoSEQ multiplex PCR, lists solely in-frame clones and lacks some. The sample has roughly 230,000 clones; 82% are singletons. The sample comes from a study of blood T cell repertoires in COVID-19. This receptor was identified in a woman aged 55-70 years who had recovered from COVID-19. Sequencing was performed on PBMCs or T cells enriched from blood (not recorded which). The V and J genes are TRBV12-5 and TRBJ2-5, with 9 bases lining up with TRBD2. CDR3 residues: CASGTTAGGLQETQYF. The CDR3 coding sequence is TGTGCTAGCGGGACGACAGCGGGAGGCCTCCAAGAGACCCAGTACTTC.